These T cell receptor beta chains were read from a single sample in a study of shared clonotypes between healthy human individuals. Assay used: immunoSEQ multiplex PCR; TCRdb lists only in-frame clones, some missing. The table lists about 1,900,000 clones, approximately 94% of them singletons, with around 1% in the top ten. Sequenced material: naive CD8+ T cells sorted from blood. These receptors all come from a man younger than 35 in good health. Each CDR3 is given with its conserved first and last residue. Fields, in order: J gene, V gene, clone size, D gene, CDR3 protein. D genes are given only for firm matches. Only part of the rows carry a size: once, few, many, or a class if the clone is expanded.

J: TRBJ2-7
V: TRBV6-6
size: NA
D: TRBD2
CDR3: CASGKRGVSDEQYF

J: TRBJ2-7
V: TRBV28
size: NA
D: TRBD2
CDR3: CASSQLTSGGNEQYF

J: TRBJ2-1
V: TRBV5-6
size: NA
D: NA
CDR3: CASSLMDEQFF

J: TRBJ2-7
V: TRBV30
size: NA
D: NA
CDR3: CAWSEGIGFVEQYF

J: TRBJ1-6
V: TRBV6-6
size: NA
D: NA
CDR3: CASRNSPLHF

J: TRBJ2-5
V: TRBV7-7
size: once
D: TRBD1
CDR3: CASSRQGGETQYF

J: TRBJ2-7
V: TRBV7-9
size: NA
D: NA
CDR3: CASSRGAPYEQYF

J: TRBJ1-1
V: TRBV5-5
size: NA
D: NA
CDR3: CASSFGTVTEAFF

J: TRBJ2-5
V: TRBV6-5
size: NA
D: TRBD2
CDR3: CASSYTTSGRETQYF

J: TRBJ1-2
V: TRBV27
size: NA
D: NA
CDR3: CASSLVGEDYGYTF

J: TRBJ1-2
V: TRBV29-1
size: NA
D: NA
CDR3: CSVVGRVNYGYTF

J: TRBJ2-1
V: TRBV7-2
size: NA
D: TRBD2
CDR3: CASSLVVGLAESSYNEQFF

J: TRBJ2-5
V: TRBV29-1
size: NA
D: TRBD1
CDR3: CSARGQGDQETQYF

J: TRBJ2-7
V: TRBV4-1
size: NA
D: NA
CDR3: CASSQDPILETEYF

J: TRBJ2-3
V: TRBV2
size: NA
D: NA
CDR3: CASMNGGNTQYF

J: TRBJ2-3
V: TRBV27
size: NA
D: NA
CDR3: CASSLWAPSGTDTQYF

J: TRBJ2-7
V: TRBV6-5
size: NA
D: NA
CDR3: CASSPGIPYEQYF

J: TRBJ2-7
V: TRBV11-3
size: once
D: TRBD1
CDR3: CASSFGTGASYEQYF

J: TRBJ1-2
V: TRBV10-2
size: NA
D: NA
CDR3: CASSDPGLKNYGYTF

J: TRBJ2-7
V: TRBV27
size: NA
D: NA
CDR3: CASSHNRVHEQYF

J: TRBJ2-1
V: TRBV4-1
size: NA
D: NA
CDR3: CASSQGYNEQFF

J: TRBJ1-1
V: TRBV9
size: NA
D: TRBD1
CDR3: CASSVGQGEVKVTEAFF

J: TRBJ1-5
V: TRBV2
size: once
D: NA
CDR3: CASSDTLMYSNQPQHF

J: TRBJ2-7
V: TRBV27
size: NA
D: NA
CDR3: CASSTSTLMGEQYF

J: TRBJ1-1
V: TRBV28
size: NA
D: NA
CDR3: CASSLESKNTEAFF

J: TRBJ2-7
V: TRBV7-9
size: NA
D: NA
CDR3: CASSLTHEQYF

J: TRBJ2-1
V: TRBV4-3
size: NA
D: TRBD2
CDR3: CASSQVGAGGNEQFF

J: TRBJ2-5
V: TRBV28
size: NA
D: NA
CDR3: CAARKDLGEETQYF

J: TRBJ1-1
V: TRBV30
size: few
D: NA
CDR3: CAWTPDTPNTEAFF